These T cell receptor beta chains were read from a single sample in a study of T-cell reconstitution after alpha-beta-depleted transplantation in children. TCRdb called the PCR reads again in MiXCR, with one record for every CDR3 protein. The repertoire holds about 420,000 distinct CDR3 sequences, with 15% to 20% as singletons. Here the sequenced sample was PBMCs, mostly from graft donor cells, taken 360 days after TCRalphabeta/CD19-depleted stem cell transplant. The receptors stem from a boy under two years old who had a stem cell transplant for Wiskott-Aldrich syndrome, so the T cells may come from the graft donor. Both conserved end residues are part of each CDR3. D genes are given only for firm matches. The size of a clone is reported for some rows only, either as once, few or many, or as a class for expanded clones.

DNA,CDR3,D,size,V,J
TGTGCCATTACCGGGGGAGACGGGTACGAGCAGTACTTC,CAITGGDGYEQYF,.,.,TRBV10-3,TRBJ2-7
TGTGCCAGCTCACCTACACAGGGGGAACAAGAGACCCAGTACTTC,CASSPTQGEQETQYF,TRBD1,.,TRBV18,TRBJ2-5
TGTGCCAGCAGTTCCTCGACTTGGCAATTGGAGACCCAGTACTTC,CASSSSTWQLETQYF,.,.,TRBV2,TRBJ2-5
TGTGCCACCAGTGATACGGTAGCGGGGATCCAAGAGACCCAGTACTTC,CATSDTVAGIQETQYF,TRBD2,.,TRBV24-1,TRBJ2-5
TGCGCCAGCAGCCGACAGGGGGAAGCCGGTAATGAAAAACTGTTTTTT,CASSRQGEAGNEKLFF,TRBD1,few,TRBV5-1,TRBJ1-4
TGCAGCGTTTCCAGGGCGGGTAAGGGGAACACCGGGGAGCTGTTTTTT,CSVSRAGKGNTGELFF,.,few,TRBV29-1,TRBJ2-2
TGTGCCAGCAGCTTTTTCTTTATTAGCAATGAGCAGTTCTTC,CASSFFFISNEQFF,.,few,TRBV5-6,TRBJ2-1
TGTGCCAGCTCACGGAACAGGGGTCCGGGAGAGACCCAGTACTTC,CASSRNRGPGETQYF,TRBD1,few,TRBV18,TRBJ2-5
TGTGCCAGCAGCCGCGCAGCGGGGGGGCTGAACGAGCAGTACTTC,CASSRAAGGLNEQYF,TRBD2,few,TRBV14,TRBJ2-7
TGTGCCAGCAGTCAGCGAGGTGCAGAGACCCAGTACTTC,CASSQRGAETQYF,.,many,TRBV3-1,TRBJ2-5
TGCAGTGCTAGAGCCCCAGGTAGAAACATTCAGTACTTC,CSARAPGRNIQYF,.,few,TRBV20-1,TRBJ2-4
TGTGCCAGCAGCTCCCCTAGCGGGAGGTCCTACGAGCAGTACTTC,CASSSPSGRSYEQYF,TRBD2,few,TRBV6-1,TRBJ2-7
TGCGCCAGCAGTCCCTTGGGCTACACGAGCACAGATACGCAGTATTTT,CASSPLGYTSTDTQYF,.,few,TRBV5-1,TRBJ2-3
TGTGCCAGCAGTTACTCCGGGACAGGGTGGCCCTACGAGCAGTACTTC,CASSYSGTGWPYEQYF,TRBD1,few,TRBV6-5,TRBJ2-7
TGTGCCAGCAGTTACTCTTCTGCGAACACTGAAGCTTTCTTT,CASSYSSANTEAFF,.,.,TRBV6-5,TRBJ1-1
TGTGCCAGCAGAGCAAGAATCGGGACCGTAAACATTCAGTACTTC,CASRARIGTVNIQYF,.,.,TRBV27,TRBJ2-4
TGTGCCACCAGCAGAGAGGGGAAGGGGACCTACGAGCAGTACTTC,CATSREGKGTYEQYF,.,.,TRBV15,TRBJ2-7
TGTGCCAGCAGGCTAGCGGGTTCCCCCGCCGCCTACGAGCAGTACTTC,CASRLAGSPAAYEQYF,TRBD2,few,TRBV6-4,TRBJ2-7
TGTGCCAGCAGCTTATTTTCCAATTACGAGCAGTACTTC,CASSLFSNYEQYF,.,few,TRBV7-9,TRBJ2-7
TGTGCCAGCTCACCATGGGCTTGGCGCGGGAGTCCAGATACGCAGTATTTT,CASSPWAWRGSPDTQYF,TRBD2,few,TRBV18,TRBJ2-3
TGCGCCAGCTGCCTCGGGGGCACAGATACGCAGTATTTT,CASCLGGTDTQYF,.,.,TRBV5-1,TRBJ2-3
TGTGCCAGCAGCTTGGGGCTAGAGCGGGAGCGGGAGCAGTACTTC,CASSLGLEREREQYF,TRBD2,.,TRBV5-8,TRBJ2-7
TGTGCCAGCAGCTTAGAGGACAGCAACTATGGCTACACCTTC,CASSLEDSNYGYTF,.,many,TRBV7-2,TRBJ1-2
TGTGCCAGCAGCCCAGGAGAGGTTAATGAAAAACTGTTTTTT,CASSPGEVNEKLFF,.,.,TRBV11-2,TRBJ1-4